This TCR beta chain is drawn from a study of blood T cell repertoires in COVID-19. A Seattle source enrolled patients during active infection and followed them longitudinally. The authors' processing: Scientists estimated how many nucleated cells there were by amplifying reference gene primers. Clones were sequenced by immunoSEQ multiplex PCR, and TCRdb holds only the in-frame ones, with some missing. The V and J calls and clone size come from that table; D and trimming were worked out from the DNA. The repertoire has about 200,000 clones, roughly 94% of them found once; the top ten carry roughly 0.76%. The germline CDR1 and CDR2 sequences are MGHRA and YSYEKL. The CDR3 is made up of 15 amino acids. V was shortened by 4 bases and J by 4 bases, with 13 bases between the two germline ends.

The receptor comes from a man younger than 40 with COVID-19, enrolled during active disease. The chain links TRBV4-1 to TRBJ1-4; D is undetermined. The sample comprised peripheral blood. This CDR3 is CASSLPPRDNEKLFF. CDR3 sequence (DNA): TGCGCCAGCAGCCTCCCCCCCCGGGATAATGAAAAACTGTTTTTT.